The clone carrying this TCR beta chain was found a few times. Data came from immunoSEQ multiplex PCR; TCRdb stores just in-frame clones and leaves some out. The data show roughly 280,000 clones, around 80% seen once. The record originates from a study of blood T cell repertoires in COVID-19. The ends were cut back, 3 bases at V and 8 bases at J, with 16 bases in the middle. The length of the CDR3 is 14 residues. Germline V lookup: CDR1 SEHNR, CDR2 FQNEAQ (reference sequence). This receptor was obtained from a man in his sixties with acute or convalescent COVID-19. Sample: peripheral blood. The chain joins TRBV7-9 to TRBJ1-2; D may be TRBD1 (6 bases). The CDR3 sequence: CASSFRTDVGGYTF. The CDR3 DNA reads as TGTGCCAGCAGCTTCCGGACAGACGTCGGGGGCTACACCTTC.